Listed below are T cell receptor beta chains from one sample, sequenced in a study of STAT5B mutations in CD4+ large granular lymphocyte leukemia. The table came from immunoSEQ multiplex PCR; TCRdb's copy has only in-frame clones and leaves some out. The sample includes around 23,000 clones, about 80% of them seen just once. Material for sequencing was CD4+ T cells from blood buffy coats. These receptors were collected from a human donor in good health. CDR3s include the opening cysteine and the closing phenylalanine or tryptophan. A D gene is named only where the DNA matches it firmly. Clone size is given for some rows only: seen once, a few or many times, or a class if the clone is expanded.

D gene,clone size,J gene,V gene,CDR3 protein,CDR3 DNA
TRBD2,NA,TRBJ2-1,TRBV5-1,CASSLGGTSGRNEQFF,TGCGCCAGCAGCTTGGGAGGGACTAGCGGGAGGAATGAGCAGTTCTTC
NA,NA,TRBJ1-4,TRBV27,CASSFVSGAYEKLFF,TGTGCCAGCAGTTTCGTATCAGGGGCTTATGAAAAACTGTTTTTT
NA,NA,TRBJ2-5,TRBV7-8,CASSLEHQETQYF,TGTGCCAGCAGCTTGGAACATCAAGAGACCCAGTACTTC
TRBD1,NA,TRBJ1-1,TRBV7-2,CASSQTSTGASEAFF,TGTGCCAGCAGCCAAACCTCGACAGGGGCCTCTGAAGCTTTCTTT
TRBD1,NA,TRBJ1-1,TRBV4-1,CASSQEGTGRPTEAFF,TGCGCCAGCAGCCAAGAAGGGACAGGGCGCCCCACTGAAGCTTTCTTT
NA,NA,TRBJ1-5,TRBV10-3,CAISESVGSSNQPQHF,TGTGCCATCAGTGAGTCGGTAGGGTCTAGCAATCAGCCCCAGCATTTT
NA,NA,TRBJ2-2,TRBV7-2,CASSLASATGELFF,TGTGCCAGCAGCTTAGCTAGCGCGACCGGGGAGCTGTTTTTT
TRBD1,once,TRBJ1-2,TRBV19,CASRGQGISDYGYTF,TGTGCCAGTCGGGGACAGGGGATTTCCGACTATGGCTACACCTTC
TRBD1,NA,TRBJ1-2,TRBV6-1,CASSTLDRDNYGYTF,TGTGCCAGCAGTACACTAGACAGGGATAACTATGGCTACACCTTC
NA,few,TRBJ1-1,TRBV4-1,CASSLGGRNTEAFF,TGCGCCAGCAGCCTTGGGGGGCGCAACACTGAAGCTTTCTTT
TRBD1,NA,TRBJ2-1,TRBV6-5,CASSRTGLNEQFF,TGTGCCAGCAGTCGGACAGGACTTAATGAGCAGTTCTTC